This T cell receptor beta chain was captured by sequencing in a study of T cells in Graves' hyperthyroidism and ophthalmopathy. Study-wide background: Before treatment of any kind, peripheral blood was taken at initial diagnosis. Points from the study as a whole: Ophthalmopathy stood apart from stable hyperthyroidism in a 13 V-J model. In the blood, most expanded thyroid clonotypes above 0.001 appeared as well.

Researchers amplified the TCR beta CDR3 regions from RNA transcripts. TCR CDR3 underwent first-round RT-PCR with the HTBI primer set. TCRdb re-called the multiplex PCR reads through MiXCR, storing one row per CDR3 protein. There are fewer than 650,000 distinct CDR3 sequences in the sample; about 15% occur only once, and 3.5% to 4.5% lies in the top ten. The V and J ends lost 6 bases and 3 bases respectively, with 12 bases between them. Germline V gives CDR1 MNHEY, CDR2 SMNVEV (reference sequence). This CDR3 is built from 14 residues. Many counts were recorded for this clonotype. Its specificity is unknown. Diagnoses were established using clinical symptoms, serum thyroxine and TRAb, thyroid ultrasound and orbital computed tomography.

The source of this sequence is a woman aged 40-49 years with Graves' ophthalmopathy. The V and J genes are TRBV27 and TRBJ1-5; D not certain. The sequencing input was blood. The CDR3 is CASRSTRSNQPQHF. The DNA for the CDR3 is TGTGCCAGCAGATCGACACGGTCCAATCAGCCCCAGCATTTT.